The 3 T cell receptor beta chains given below trace back to one sample, sequenced in a study of glioma-infiltrating T cells after dendritic cell vaccination. The protocol was immunoSEQ multiplex PCR, while the TCRdb copy is restricted to in-frame clones and leaves out a portion. Altogether about 100,000 clones are present, approximately 80% being singletons, with the ten largest covering about 5.5%. The time point denotes: after dendritic cell vaccination, including at tumor progression/relapse. The specimen was blood, collected after dendritic cell vaccination. These receptors came from a human donor with glioblastoma.

The chain recombines TRBV4-1 with TRBJ1-2; TRBD1 agrees at 8 bases. The CDR3 is 16 amino acids. Trimming took 3 bases from V and 4 from J; bases not matched to a gene: 10. Germline CDR1 reads MGHRA; CDR2 reads YSYEKL. CDR3 in DNA: TGCGCCAGCAGCCAGCCCCGGGACAGGATATTCTATGGCTACACCTTC. Translation: CASSQPRDRIFYGYTF.

CDR3 nucleotide sequence: TGTGCCAGCAGTCCGGACAGGGGAAACACTGAAGCTTTCTTT. Its translation is CASSPDRGNTEAFF. V is TRBV27 and J is TRBJ1-1, with 9 bases that match TRBD1. The germline V gene encodes CDR1 MNHEY and CDR2 SMNVEV (reference sequence). CDR3 size: 14 residues. V lost 5 bases and J lost 2; bases outside the gene matches: 3.

This clone appeared a single time. The V call is TRBV30, the J call TRBJ1-1, with 8 nucleotides matching TRBD1. There are 17 residues in the CDR3. From germline, CDR1 is GTSNPN and CDR2 SVGIG (reference sequence). The ends lost 0 bases at V and 8 bases at J; junction bases unmatched: 17. Here the CDR3 reads CAWSVHRGALLTREAFF. As DNA, the CDR3 is TGTGCCTGGAGTGTACACAGGGGGGCGCTTTTGACCCGAGAAGCTTTCTTT.